Below are 23 T cell receptor beta chains sequenced from a single sample in a study of graft-versus-host responses after intestinal transplantation. TCRdb's table, derived via immunoSEQ multiplex PCR, lists solely in-frame clones and lacks some. The profile shows 80,000 to 100,000 clones, around nine tenths of them singletons. What these receptors recognize is not known. This sample comprised unstimulated CD4+ T cells sorted from spleen or lymph node cells, obtained before intestinal transplant. Every receptor here comes from a human donor who received an intestinal transplant.

The chain couples TRBV7-8 to TRBJ2-3, with 8 bases that match TRBD1. This CDR3 is 14 amino acids long. Germline lookup yields CDR1 SGHVS and CDR2 FQNEAQ. The J segment lost 1 base and the V segment lost 6 bases, leaving 3 bases of the junction unmatched. The CDR3 DNA reads TGTGCCAGCAGTTTGGACAGGGGCACAGATACGCAGTATTTT. Amino acids: CASSLDRGTDTQYF.

For the CDR3, the DNA is TGTGCCAGCAGCGCTTCACGGAATGAGCAGTTCTTC. It codes for CASSASRNEQFF. The chain has TRBV7-2 and TRBJ2-1; D call uncertain. The CDR3 covers 12 residues. Trimming left V 5 bases short and J 7 bases short, with 9 bases between. Germline-derived CDR1 and CDR2 are SGHTA and FQGNSA. Using reference TRBV7-2 and TRBJ2-1 for the parts outside the CDR3, the full variable domain is GAGVSQSPSNKVTEKGKDVELRCDPISGHTALYWYRQSLGQGLEFLIYFQGNSAPDKSGLPSDRFSAERTGGSVSTLTIQRTQQEDSAVYLCASSASRNEQFFGPGTRLTVL.

The chain carries TRBV6-4 and TRBJ2-3; TRBD2 matches at 8 bases. Germline V gene lookup returns CDR1 MRHNA and CDR2 SNTAGT. The CDR3 totals 20 residues. V shed 4 bases, J shed 4 bases, and the junction held 22 bases outside the gene matches. The CDR3 here is CASSVIFGGGTPFFADTQYF. The CDR3 DNA sequence: TGTGCCAGCAGTGTTATCTTTGGCGGGGGGACCCCATTCTTTGCAGATACGCAGTATTTT.

This clone was detected only once. CDR3 DNA: TGTGCCAGCAGCTTCATGGACTTCTCTAACTATGGCTACACCTTC. It is translated as CASSFMDFSNYGYTF. The V call is TRBV5-4, the J call TRBJ1-2, with D hard to call. Trimming removed 2 bases at V and 0 bases at J, with 11 bases between. The CDR3 covers 15 residues. Germline CDR1 is SGHNT and CDR2 is YYREEE (reference sequence).

The chain joins TRBV7-6 to TRBJ2-2; 11 bases align to TRBD1. The length of the CDR3 is 16 residues. The V gene's germline CDR1 is SGHVS and CDR2 FNYEAQ. V lost 6 bases, J lost 2 bases, and 5 bases stayed unmatched. CDR3 DNA sequence: TGTGCCAGCAGTTATGGGACAGGGGGAAACACCGGGGAGCTGTTTTTT. This codes for CASSYGTGGNTGELFF.

J is TRBJ2-1 and V is TRBV6-6; 8 bases fit TRBD2. Germline V gives CDR1 MNHNY, CDR2 SVGAGI (reference sequence). This CDR3 is 16 amino acids long. Trimming took 0 bases from V and 10 from J; bases not matched to a gene: 11. The CDR3, as DNA: TGTGCCAGCAGTTACTCGAAACTAGCGGTGAGCGGGGAGCAGTTCTTC. Residues: CASSYSKLAVSGEQFF.

This chain uses TRBV6-5 with TRBJ2-3, with D unclear. The CDR3 sequence is 14 residues long. CDR1 MNHEY and CDR2 SVGAGI come from the germline V gene. V was cut by 2 bases and J by 5 bases, with 11 bases left in between. The CDR3 protein is CASSYRISQDTQYF. CDR3 in DNA: TGTGCCAGCAGTTACCGAATTAGCCAAGATACGCAGTATTTT.

The chain uses TRBV2 and TRBJ1-6, with D maybe TRBD1 (6 bases). Trimming removed 8 bases at V and 7 bases at J, with 15 bases between. This CDR3 comprises 14 residues. Germline CDR1 SNHLY, CDR2 FYNNEI. The CDR3 is CASSPGRGNSPLHF. The CDR3 DNA reads as TGTGCCAGCTCCCCGGGCAGGGGAAATTCACCCCTCCACTTT.

The chain employs TRBV7-2 and TRBJ1-2; 8 bases fit TRBD1. The junction had 10 bases not matched to a gene; V was cut back by 1 base and J by 0 bases. Germline lookup yields CDR1 SGHTA and CDR2 FQGNSA. The CDR3 runs to 18 residues. The CDR3 loop is CASSLGGQGVSSNYGYTF. CDR3 nucleotide sequence: TGTGCCAGCAGCTTAGGAGGACAGGGCGTTTCCTCTAACTATGGCTACACCTTC.

This clone occurred once. V is TRBV6-5 and J is TRBJ2-3, with 7 positions matching TRBD2. Germline-derived CDR1 and CDR2 are MNHEY and SVGAGI. J lost 1 base, V lost 7 bases, and 5 bases had no gene match. The CDR3 consists of 14 residues. CDR3 region: CASKAGVGTDTQYF. The CDR3 DNA reads as TGTGCCAGCAAGGCGGGAGTAGGCACAGATACGCAGTATTTT.

This chain uses TRBV30 with TRBJ1-1; 8 bases are a match to TRBD1. Per the germline V gene, CDR1 is GTSNPN and CDR2 is SVGIG (reference sequence). With 8 bases clipped from V and 7 bases from J, the junction kept 6 bases outside the gene matches. The CDR3 is made up of 11 amino acids. The CDR3 nucleotides read TGTGCCGGGTGGACAGGGTTTGAAGCTTTCTTT. Translated, it gives CAGWTGFEAFF.

This clone appeared a few times. V and J are TRBV11-2 and TRBJ2-1; tentative D call: TRBD2 (6 bases). V lost 6 bases, J lost 7 bases, and 16 bases lay in between. This CDR3 has 14 residues. The germline V gene encodes CDR1 SGHAT and CDR2 FQNNGV. The CDR3 sequence: CASRGSGRRNEQFF. DNA of the CDR3: TGTGCCAGCAGGGGTAGCGGCCGCAGGAATGAGCAGTTCTTC.

The table lists this clone with a count of one. The gene calls are TRBV9 and TRBJ2-1; D is perhaps TRBD1 (6 bases). V was cut by 4 bases and J by 0 bases, with 11 bases left in between. Germline V gene sequence: CDR1 SGDLS, CDR2 YYNGEE. The CDR3 contains 15 residues. CDR3 region: CASSPEGDSYNEQFF. CDR3 in DNA: TGTGCCAGCAGCCCCGAGGGGGACTCCTACAATGAGCAGTTCTTC.

The genes are TRBV11-2 and TRBJ1-2, with a tentative D call TRBD1 (6 bases). The germline V and J ends were trimmed by 1 base and 4 bases, with 10 bases remaining between them. CDR1 SGHAT and CDR2 FQNNGV come from the germline V gene. The CDR3 loop spans 14 amino acids. CDR3 sequence reads: CASSLGGGIYGYTF. As DNA, the CDR3 is TGTGCCAGCAGCTTAGGAGGGGGTATCTATGGCTACACCTTC. Complete variable domain (other parts from reference TRBV11-2 and TRBJ1-2): EAGVAQSPRYKIIEKRQSVAFWCNPISGHATLYWYQQILGQGPKLLIQFQNNGVVDDSQLPKDRFSAERLKGVDSTLKIQPAKLEDSAVYLCASSLGGGIYGYTFGSGTRLTVV.

The CDR3 DNA reads TGCGCCAGCAGCTCTGTTCCGGGACAGGGAAACACCGGGGAGCTGTTTTTT. Protein: CASSSVPGQGNTGELFF. V is TRBV5-1 and J is TRBJ2-2, with 9 nucleotides matching TRBD1. The CDR3 runs 17 residues. Germline CDR1 SGHRS, CDR2 YFSETQ. The V segment lost 3 bases and the J segment 2 bases; nucleotides outside the gene matches: 8.

The chain joins TRBV6-1 to TRBJ2-1, with D possibly TRBD1 on 6 matching bases. CDR1 MNHNS and CDR2 SASEGT come from the germline V gene. The CDR3 consists of 14 residues. The V end lost 6 bases, the J end lost 3 bases, and 12 bases lay between the germline ends. CDR3 region: CASRLTTGYNEQFF. CDR3 nucleotides: TGTGCCAGCAGATTAACGACAGGCTACAATGAGCAGTTCTTC.

This sequence joins TRBV7-2 and TRBJ2-7; unclear D gene. The germline V and J ends were trimmed by 6 bases and 3 bases, with 9 bases remaining between them. This CDR3 comprises 12 residues. Germline V gene lookup returns CDR1 SGHTA and CDR2 FQGNSA. The CDR3 protein is CASRTGFYEQYF. The CDR3 nucleotides are TGTGCCAGCAGAACCGGGTTCTACGAGCAGTACTTC. The full variable domain, in which reference TRBV7-2 and TRBJ2-7 provide the parts outside the CDR3, is GAGVSQSPSNKVTEKGKDVELRCDPISGHTALYWYRQSLGQGLEFLIYFQGNSAPDKSGLPSDRFSAERTGGSVSTLTIQRTQQEDSAVYLCASRTGFYEQYFGPGTRLTVT.

V is TRBV5-1 and J is TRBJ1-4; 9 bases fit TRBD1. The CDR3 runs 14 residues. Germline CDR1 and CDR2: SGHRS and YFSETQ. The trim removed 4 bases at V and 6 bases at J, leaving 4 bases unmatched. The CDR3 loop is CASSRGQGDEKLFF. CDR3 in DNA: TGCGCCAGCAGCCGGGGACAGGGTGATGAAAAACTGTTTTTT. The full variable domain, completed using reference TRBV5-1 and TRBJ1-4, is KAGVTQTPRYLIKTRGQQVTLSCSPISGHRSVSWYQQTPGQGLQFLFEYFSETQRNKGNFPGRFSGRQFSNSRSEMNVSTLELGDSALYLCASSRGQGDEKLFFGSGTQLSVL.

The rearrangement uses TRBV7-6 and TRBJ1-5; tentatively, D is TRBD1 (5 bases). The CDR3 consists of 15 residues. The V end lost 0 bases, the J end lost 2 bases, and 8 bases lay between the germline ends. Germline V lookup: CDR1 SGHVS, CDR2 FNYEAQ. CDR3 DNA: TGTGCCAGCAGCTTAGCAGGGGCAGGCAATCAGCCCCAGCATTTT. Protein: CASSLAGAGNQPQHF.

The chain uses TRBV29-1 and TRBJ2-2; D might be TRBD1 (6 bases). CDR3 length: 18 amino acids. Germline CDR1 reads SQVTM; CDR2 reads ANQGSEA. Deletions cut 6 bases from V and 3 bases from J, with 26 bases between. The CDR3 coding sequence is TGCAGCGTACAATCTGAAAGGTCAGGGACACTTCACACCGGGGAGCTGTTTTTT. It yields the protein CSVQSERSGTLHTGELFF.

This chain connects TRBV10-2 to TRBJ2-7, with 9 bases identical to TRBD2. The V and J ends lost 0 bases and 5 bases, in that order; junction bases with no gene match: 8. This CDR3 contains 16 residues. Germline V gene lookup returns CDR1 WSHSY and CDR2 SAAADI. DNA for the CDR3: TGCGCCAGCAGTGAGTCTTGGCCTAGCGGGACCAACGAGCAGTACTTC. This sequence encodes CASSESWPSGTNEQYF.

The chain is built from TRBV7-9 and TRBJ2-5, with a possible D match to TRBD2 (6 bases). Between the trimmed V and J ends, which lost 5 bases and 5 bases, there was a span of 12 bases. This CDR3 has 13 amino acids. Germline-derived CDR1 and CDR2 are SEHNR and FQNEAQ (reference sequence). The CDR3 is CASSKGGSETQYF. CDR3 sequence (DNA): TGTGCCAGCAGCAAGGGAGGTTCGGAGACCCAGTACTTC. The full variable domain, completed using reference TRBV7-9 and TRBJ2-5, is DTGVSQNPRHKITKRGQNVTFRCDPISEHNRLYWYRQTLGQGPEFLTYFQNEAQLEKSRLLSDRFSAERPKGSFSTLEIQRTEQGDSAMYLCASSKGGSETQYFGPGTRLLVL.

The genes are TRBV5-1 and TRBJ2-5; D unresolved. V lost 1 base to trimming and J lost 2 bases, with 3 bases between them. Germline loops: CDR1 SGHRS, CDR2 YFSETQ. The CDR3 is 12 residues long. CDR3 sequence reads: CASSLLQETQYF. In nucleotides, the CDR3 is TGCGCCAGCAGCTTGTTACAAGAGACCCAGTACTTC.